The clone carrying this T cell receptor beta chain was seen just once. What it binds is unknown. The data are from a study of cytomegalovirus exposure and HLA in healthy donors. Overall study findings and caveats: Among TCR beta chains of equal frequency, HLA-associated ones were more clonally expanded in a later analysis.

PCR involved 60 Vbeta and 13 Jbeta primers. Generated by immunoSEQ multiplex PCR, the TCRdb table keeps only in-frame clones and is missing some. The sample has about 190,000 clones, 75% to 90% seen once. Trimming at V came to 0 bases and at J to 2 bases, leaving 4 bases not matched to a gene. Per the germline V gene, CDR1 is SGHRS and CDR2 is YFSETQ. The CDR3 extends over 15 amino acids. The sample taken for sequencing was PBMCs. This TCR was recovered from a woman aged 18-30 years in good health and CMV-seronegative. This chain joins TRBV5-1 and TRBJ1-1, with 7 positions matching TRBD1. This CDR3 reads CASSLDRGGNTEAFF. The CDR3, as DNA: TGCGCCAGCAGCTTGGACAGGGGAGGAAACACTGAAGCTTTCTTT. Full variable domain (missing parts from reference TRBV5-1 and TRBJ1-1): KAGVTQTPRYLIKTRGQQVTLSCSPISGHRSVSWYQQTPGQGLQFLFEYFSETQRNKGNFPGRFSGRQFSNSRSEMNVSTLELGDSALYLCASSLDRGGNTEAFFGQGTRLTVV.